Below are 27 T cell receptor beta chains sequenced from a single sample in a study of OX40 agonist ivuxolimab in advanced cancers. The library came from the immunoSEQ multiplex PCR assay. TCRdb stores this immuneACCESS table with in-frame sequences only. Part of the clones is absent; in the studies checked, under half of the shortfall reflects unresolved V genes, and no reason is known for the rest. This sample lists under 70,000 clones; approximately 90% were detected once. About 2.1% of the sample is taken by the ten largest. Sequenced here: CD4+ or CD8+ T cells sorted from blood, sampled in a trial of the OX40 agonist ivuxolimab. Every receptor here comes from an adult with an advanced solid tumor such as melanoma, head and neck, liver or kidney cancer.

The V gene is TRBV9, the J gene TRBJ1-1; D call uncertain. CDR3 size: 16 residues. Germline CDR1 SGDLS, CDR2 YYNGEE. Deletions cut 3 bases from V and 4 bases from J, with 19 bases between. The CDR3, as DNA: TGTGCCAGCAGCGCTAGTCCCTTTTTCCCGGGCACTGAAGCTTTCTTT. Amino acid sequence: CASSASPFFPGTEAFF.

This clone appeared a single time. This chain links TRBV7-2 with TRBJ1-5, with 7 nucleotides matching TRBD1. Germline CDR1 SGHTA, CDR2 FQGNSA. This CDR3 is 15 amino acids long. The V segment lost 6 bases and the J segment 4 bases; nucleotides outside the gene matches: 9. CDR3 region: CASRETGEGNQPQHF. For the CDR3, the DNA is TGTGCCAGCAGGGAAACAGGGGAGGGAAATCAGCCCCAGCATTTT.

The genes are TRBV5-1 and TRBJ1-1; 9 nucleotides match TRBD1. Per germline, CDR1 SGHRS and CDR2 YFSETQ. This CDR3 region has 18 residues. With V trimmed by 2 bases and J by 3 bases, 14 bases remained unmatched. The chain's CDR3 is CASSLFPGQGRGDTEAFF. CDR3 nucleotide sequence: TGCGCCAGCAGCTTATTCCCGGGACAGGGTCGGGGGGACACTGAAGCTTTCTTT.

The V and J genes are TRBV6-5 and TRBJ1-4; D is uncertain. The germline V and J ends were trimmed by 2 bases and 4 bases, with 8 bases remaining between them. Looked up from germline, CDR1 is MNHEY and CDR2 is SVGAGI. The CDR3 spans 14 residues. CDR3 sequence: CASSYGGVNEKLFF. CDR3 nucleotide sequence: TGTGCCAGCAGTTACGGCGGAGTTAATGAAAAACTGTTTTTT.

The rearrangement links TRBV28 to TRBJ2-1; D is undetermined. Germline lookup yields CDR1 MDHEN and CDR2 SYDVKM. The CDR3 is 12 amino acids. V was shortened by 2 bases and J by 4 bases, with 3 bases between the two germline ends. CDR3 loop: CASSLVYNEQFF. In nucleotides, the CDR3 is TGTGCCAGCAGTTTAGTGTACAATGAGCAGTTCTTC.

The V call is TRBV6-5, the J call TRBJ2-7, with 9 bases matching TRBD1. The CDR3 has 15 residues. Germline V lookup: CDR1 MNHEY, CDR2 SVGAGI. The ends lost 4 bases at V and 4 bases at J; junction bases unmatched: 8. CDR3 sequence (DNA): TGTGCCAGCAGTTTCGGACAGGGGAAGATATACGAGCAGTACTTC. Translating it yields CASSFGQGKIYEQYF.

V gene TRBV28 combines with J gene TRBJ2-2; no clear D. Trimming shortened V by 8 bases and J by 1 base, and 5 bases separated the two germline ends. CDR3 size: 12 residues. The germline CDR1 and CDR2 sequences are MDHEN and SYDVKM. CDR3 in DNA: TGTGCCAGCCGACAGAACACCGGGGAGCTGTTTTTT. It yields the protein CASRQNTGELFF.

The chain carries TRBV27 and TRBJ2-7, with TRBD2 identical over 8 bases. This CDR3 region has 15 residues. Germline loops: CDR1 MNHEY, CDR2 SMNVEV (reference sequence). The V segment lost 0 bases and the J segment 3 bases; nucleotides outside the gene matches: 4. The CDR3 region is CASSLSPAGGYEQYF. The CDR3 region has the DNA TGTGCCAGCAGTTTATCGCCCGCGGGAGGCTACGAGCAGTACTTC.

V is TRBV10-3 and J is TRBJ2-7, with unresolved D. Trimming stripped 0 bases from V and 7 bases from J, with 16 bases between. Germline-derived CDR1 and CDR2 are ENHRY and SYGVKD. The length of the CDR3 is 15 residues. CDR3 DNA sequence: TGTGCCATCAGTGAGTCGAGAAGCACAGAGAGGGAGCAGTACTTC. Translation: CAISESRSTEREQYF.

The chain recombines TRBV18 with TRBJ1-1; no firm D call. CDR1 and CDR2 from the germline V gene are KGHSH and LQKENI. V shed 3 bases and J shed 0 bases, with 8 bases lying between them. The CDR3 length is 14 residues. The CDR3 reads CASSPSGMNTEAFF. CDR3 nucleotides: TGTGCCAGCTCACCGAGTGGCATGAACACTGAAGCTTTCTTT.

The chain is built from TRBV7-2 and TRBJ2-7; 9 bases align to TRBD2. V shed 6 bases and J 3 bases; nucleotides not matched to a gene: 6. This CDR3 contains 14 residues. Per germline, CDR1 SGHTA and CDR2 FQGNSA. CDR3 region: CASSQGTSIYEQYF. CDR3 in DNA: TGTGCCAGCAGTCAAGGGACTAGCATCTACGAGCAGTACTTC.

In this sample, this clone turned up once. The chain recombines TRBV5-4 with TRBJ2-7; D possibly corresponds to TRBD1 (6 bases). The CDR3 has 16 residues. Per the germline V gene, CDR1 is SGHNT and CDR2 is YYREEE (reference sequence). Trimming stripped 2 bases from V and 2 bases from J, with 17 bases between. CDR3 protein: CASSLDVRGSAYEQYF. The CDR3 DNA reads as TGTGCCAGCAGCTTAGACGTCAGGGGATCGGCCTACGAGCAGTACTTC.

This clone was seen a single time. The chain carries TRBV5-1 and TRBJ2-2; D possibly matches TRBD1 or TRBD2 (6 bases each). The CDR3 is 17 residues long. V was pared by 3 bases and J by 4 bases, with 19 bases between. Germline-derived CDR1 and CDR2 are SGHRS and YFSETQ. CDR3 DNA: TGCGCCAGCAGCTCGGGGGCGGTACAGGGCGGCACCGGGGAGCTGTTTTTT. Residues: CASSSGAVQGGTGELFF.

The rearrangement uses TRBV25-1 and TRBJ1-1; 9 positions match TRBD1. The V segment lost 4 bases and the J segment 5 bases; nucleotides outside the gene matches: 8. The CDR3 consists of 15 residues. The V gene's germline CDR1 is MGHDK and CDR2 SYGVNS. The CDR3 DNA follows: TGTGCCAGCAGTGGGGACAGGGCTTGGGGGACTGAAGCTTTCTTT. It translates to CASSGDRAWGTEAFF.

The V call is TRBV5-1, the J call TRBJ2-7; 11 bases align to TRBD1. There are 15 residues in the CDR3. V lost 3 bases to trimming and J lost 3 bases; unmatched junction nucleotides: 5. Germline V lookup: CDR1 SGHRS, CDR2 YFSETQ. This CDR3 reads CASSSSGTGGYEQYF. The CDR3 bases are TGCGCCAGCAGCTCGTCCGGGACAGGGGGCTACGAGCAGTACTTC.

The V call is TRBV6-1, the J call TRBJ1-2; no clear D. Germline CDR1 reads MNHNS; CDR2 reads SASEGT. V gave up 3 bases and J gave up 5 bases, with 10 bases separating them. CDR3 length: 13 residues. This CDR3 reads CASSDSLLYGYTF. The CDR3, as DNA: TGTGCCAGCAGTGACAGCCTTCTTTATGGCTACACCTTC.

The rearrangement uses TRBV5-4 and TRBJ1-4; D remains ambiguous. The V end lost 0 bases, the J end lost 3 bases, and 12 bases lay between the germline ends. CDR1 is SGHNT, CDR2 YYREEE, per germline (reference sequence). There are 16 residues in the CDR3. CDR3 nucleotide sequence: TGTGCCAGCAGCTTGGGACTTTCCCCGGCTAATGAAAAACTGTTTTTT. It is translated as CASSLGLSPANEKLFF. The full variable domain, with the rest looked up from reference TRBV5-4 and TRBJ1-4, is ETGVTQSPTHLIKTRGQQVTLRCSSQSGHNTVSWYQQALGQGPQFIFQYYREEENGRGNFPPRFSGLQFPNYSSELNVNALELDDSALYLCASSLGLSPANEKLFFGSGTQLSVL.

The chain uses TRBV2 and TRBJ2-3; TRBD2 aligns across 12 bases. Looked up from germline, CDR1 is SNHLY and CDR2 is FYNNEI. V lost 5 bases to trimming and J lost 5 bases; unmatched junction nucleotides: 5. This CDR3 region has 15 residues. The CDR3 bases are TGTGCCAGCAGTATGGGACTAGCGGGTAAAGATACGCAGTATTTT. Translating gives CASSMGLAGKDTQYF.

J is TRBJ1-1 and V is TRBV5-4, with 7 bases lining up with TRBD1. CDR1 is SGHNT, CDR2 YYREEE, per germline (reference sequence). The CDR3 is made up of 15 amino acids. Trimming took 4 bases from V and 4 from J; bases not matched to a gene: 10. CDR3 nucleotide sequence: TGTGCCAGCAGCACGGGACAGTTCGGCGTCACTGAAGCTTTCTTT. Its translation: CASSTGQFGVTEAFF.

The chain combines TRBV6-6 with TRBJ2-2; D is perhaps TRBD2 (5 bases). Trimming took 6 bases from V and 1 from J, leaving 6 bases between them. The CDR3 consists of 13 residues. Germline CDR1 MNHNY, CDR2 SVGAGI (reference sequence). The CDR3 here is CASSGENTGELFF. CDR3 sequence (DNA): TGTGCCAGCAGCGGGGAGAACACCGGGGAGCTGTTTTTT.

The rearrangement links TRBV5-1 to TRBJ1-1, with 8 bases aligning to TRBD1. V was pared by 0 bases and J by 6 bases, with 10 bases of the junction left unmatched. The CDR3 has 16 residues. Looked up from germline, CDR1 is SGHRS and CDR2 is YFSETQ. As DNA, the CDR3 is TGCGCCAGCAGCTTGGATGGACAGGGTCGCGCCGCTGAAGCTTTCTTT. This encodes CASSLDGQGRAAEAFF.

The chain has TRBV18 and TRBJ2-5, with no clear D. The V gene's germline CDR1 is KGHSH and CDR2 LQKENI. This CDR3 is 12 amino acids long. Trimming pared 5 bases from V and 2 bases from J, leaving 6 bases between. The CDR3: CASSGQQETQYF. DNA for the CDR3: TGTGCCAGCTCAGGGCAACAAGAGACCCAGTACTTC.

This clone appeared once. The rearrangement joins TRBV10-3 to TRBJ2-1; D uncertain. Germline CDR1 ENHRY, CDR2 SYGVKD. V lost 3 bases to trimming and J lost 13 bases, with 10 bases between them. The CDR3 length is 11 residues. The CDR3 region has the DNA TGTGCCATCAGTGATCGAACAGAACAGTTCTTC. Translation: CAISDRTEQFF.

The rearrangement links TRBV9 to TRBJ1-4; D remains unclear. This CDR3 has 15 residues. Looked up from germline, CDR1 is SGDLS and CDR2 is YYNGEE. Trimming shortened V by 4 bases and J by 5 bases, and 15 bases separated the two germline ends. The CDR3 DNA reads as TGTGCCAGCAGCTCGCCTTCGTCGCCGAATGAAAAACTGTTTTTT. Translation: CASSSPSSPNEKLFF.

V usage is TRBV19 and J usage is TRBJ1-2; 7 positions match TRBD1. This CDR3 spans 16 amino acids. J lost 2 bases, V lost 4 bases, and 10 bases had no gene match. CDR1 is LNHDA, CDR2 SQIVND, per germline (reference sequence). DNA of the CDR3: TGTGCCAGTAGTACCCGGACAGGACAAGAGAACTATGGCTACACCTTC. As protein: CASSTRTGQENYGYTF.

The chain has TRBV7-9 and TRBJ1-1; TRBD1 matches at 10 bases. The CDR3 has 15 residues. Trimming cost V 5 bases and J 2 bases; bases outside gene matches: 5. CDR1 and CDR2 from the germline V gene are SEHNR and FQNEAQ (reference sequence). CDR3 nucleotides: TGTGCCAGCAGCCATTCGACAGGGGGCAACACTGAAGCTTTCTTT. This sequence encodes CASSHSTGGNTEAFF.

In its sample, this clone was seen once. The chain uses TRBV6-4 and TRBJ1-2; 7 positions agree with TRBD1. CDR1 and CDR2 from the germline V gene are MRHNA and SNTAGT. The V and J ends lost 2 bases and 4 bases, in that order; junction bases with no gene match: 7. The CDR3 spans 15 residues. The CDR3 protein is CASSDQGQSFYGYTF. Written as DNA, the CDR3 is TGTGCCAGCAGTGACCAGGGACAGTCCTTCTATGGCTACACCTTC.